These 31 T cell receptor beta chains were sequenced from one sample in a study of response to subunit inactivated influenza vaccine. TCRdb redid the calling of the RT-PCR reads with MiXCR, one entry per CDR3 protein. The sample has 700,000 to 800,000 distinct CDR3 sequences, approximately 17% seen once. This sample comprised PBMCs from blood, obtained roughly 5 days after vaccination. All receptors derive from a man aged 50 to 60 who received an inactivated influenza vaccine.

The chain uses TRBV12-3 or TRBV12-4 and TRBJ1-1; D call uncertain. Trimming cost V 4 bases and J 5 bases, with 14 bases left between them. The CDR3 sequence is 14 residues long. In nucleotides, the CDR3 is TGTGCCAGCAGTTCGGAGGCTCCGGGGACTGAAGCTTTCTTT. It is translated as CASSSEAPGTEAFF.

This clonotype was found once. This sequence joins TRBV5-5 and TRBJ2-4, with 8 bases identical to TRBD2. CDR3 length: 17 residues. CDR1 and CDR2 from the germline V gene are SGHKS and YYEKEE (reference sequence). V lost 2 bases, J lost 0 bases, and 7 bases stayed unmatched. CDR3 in DNA: TGTGCCAGCAGCTTCGGGAGGGCAATTATAGCCAAAAACATTCAGTACTTC. This sequence encodes CASSFGRAIIAKNIQYF.

This clonotype was seen a handful of times. This chain joins TRBV5-1 and TRBJ2-1, with D perhaps TRBD2 (5 bases). The germline V and J ends were trimmed by 4 bases and 0 bases, with 17 bases remaining between them. Germline V gene sequence: CDR1 SGHRS, CDR2 YFSETQ. The CDR3 length is 17 residues. CDR3 coding DNA: TGCGCCAGCAGCACGGGTCGGACTGTCAGCTCCTACAATGAGCAGTTCTTC. Protein product: CASSTGRTVSSYNEQFF.

The V and J genes are TRBV3-1 and TRBJ1-2; 10 nucleotides align to TRBD1. Trimming removed 5 bases from V and 4 bases from J; junction bases left unmatched: 7. The germline V gene encodes CDR1 LGHDT and CDR2 YNNKEL (reference sequence). This CDR3 spans 15 amino acids. The DNA for the CDR3 is TGTGCCAGCAGCGGGGGACAGGGGAACTTCTATGGCTACACCTTC. Its translation: CASSGGQGNFYGYTF.

The chain is built from TRBV4-3 and TRBJ2-1, with 9 bases fitting TRBD2. J gave up 5 bases and V 4 bases, and 9 bases lay outside the gene matches. The CDR3 consists of 16 residues. The germline V gene has CDR1 LGHNA and CDR2 YSLEER. CDR3 nucleotides: TGCGCCAGCAGCCTGGGATCGACTAGCGGAAACAATGAGCAGTTCTTC. Protein product: CASSLGSTSGNNEQFF.

The chain links TRBV30 to TRBJ2-3, with D hard to call. Germline values: CDR1 GTSNPN, CDR2 SVGIG (reference sequence). V dropped 2 bases and J dropped 5 bases, with 17 bases sitting between them. This CDR3 spans 15 amino acids. The CDR3 DNA reads as TGTGCCTGGAGTACCCAGGACGGAGTTGAAGATACGCAGTATTTT. It specifies CAWSTQDGVEDTQYF.

This sequence joins TRBV20-1 and TRBJ2-1, with TRBD2 matching 14 bases. The length of the CDR3 is 16 residues. The V segment lost 6 bases and the J segment 0 bases; nucleotides outside the gene matches: 4. CDR1 DFQATT and CDR2 SNEGSKA come from the germline V gene (reference sequence). Here the CDR3 reads CSAGTSGGISYNEQFF. DNA for the CDR3: TGCAGTGCCGGGACTAGCGGGGGTATCTCCTACAATGAGCAGTTCTTC.

This clonotype was observed a handful of times. V is TRBV7-8 and J is TRBJ1-6; D may be TRBD1 (5 bases). CDR1 and CDR2 (germline): SGHVS, FQNEAQ. The length of the CDR3 is 17 residues. Deletions cut 5 bases from V and 7 bases from J, with 21 bases between. The CDR3 DNA is TGTGCCAGCAGCGCAATTCCTCGGGGCGAGCGAAATTCACCCCTCCACTTT. It is translated as CASSAIPRGERNSPLHF.

This clonotype was seen only a few times. This chain uses TRBV10-3 with TRBJ2-1; 15 nucleotides match TRBD2. Germline trimming cut 3 bases from V and 3 bases from J; bases unmatched to any gene: 18. CDR3 size: 22 residues. Germline V gene lookup returns CDR1 ENHRY and CDR2 SYGVKD. The CDR3: CAISDRTIFGLAGGPRYNEQFF. CDR3 bases: TGTGCCATCAGTGATCGCACCATTTTCGGACTAGCGGGAGGGCCCCGCTACAATGAGCAGTTCTTC.

This chain connects TRBV6-2 or TRBV6-3 to TRBJ2-7, with unresolved D. V was shortened by 0 bases and J by 8 bases, with 17 bases between the two germline ends. The CDR3 is 15 residues long. Per germline, CDR1 MNHEY and CDR2 SVGEGT. The CDR3 DNA sequence: TGTGCCAGCAGTTACTCACGTCGGCTGGAAATACAGCAGTACTTC. It encodes CASSYSRRLEIQQYF.

The rearrangement joins TRBV7-9 to TRBJ1-2; D perhaps matches TRBD1 (6 bases). The CDR3 is made up of 14 amino acids. Germline CDR1 SEHNR, CDR2 FQNEAQ (reference sequence). Deletions cut 7 bases from V and 2 bases from J, with 14 bases between. Here the CDR3 reads CASTSQGTNYGYTF. Here the CDR3 DNA reads TGTGCCAGCACCTCCCAGGGGACCAACTATGGCTACACCTTC.

This clonotype has a handful of counts. This chain connects TRBV7-6 to TRBJ2-5; TRBD2 matches at 10 bases. The CDR3 totals 15 residues. After removal of 5 bases from V and 5 bases from J, the junction contained 8 bases not matched to a gene. Germline V gene sequence: CDR1 SGHVS, CDR2 FNYEAQ. This chain's CDR3 is CASSAGTSVAETQYF. The CDR3 DNA follows: TGTGCCAGCAGCGCAGGGACTAGCGTTGCTGAGACCCAGTACTTC.

This clonotype was found many times. The chain combines TRBV5-1 with TRBJ1-1, with TRBD1 identical over 9 bases. Trimming cost V 0 bases and J 2 bases; bases outside gene matches: 5. Germline assignment: CDR1 SGHRS and CDR2 YFSETQ. This CDR3 spans 16 amino acids. This CDR3 reads CASSLATGGRNTEAFF. The DNA of the CDR3 is TGCGCCAGCAGCTTGGCGACAGGGGGGCGAAACACTGAAGCTTTCTTT.

The chain has TRBV20-1 and TRBJ2-2; 8 bases line up with TRBD2. The germline V gene encodes CDR1 DFQATT and CDR2 SNEGSKA (reference sequence). Trimming took 6 bases from V and 3 from J; bases not matched to a gene: 9. The CDR3 length is 15 residues. CDR3 DNA sequence: TGCAGTGCCCGCCGCCAACTAGCGGACACCGGGGAGCTGTTTTTT. Encoded protein: CSARRQLADTGELFF.

This clonotype appeared a few times. This chain links TRBV6-2 or TRBV6-3 with TRBJ2-1; 12 nucleotides agree with TRBD2. The germline CDR1 and CDR2 sequences are MNHEY and SVGEGT. There are 16 residues in the CDR3. V trimming: 2 bases; J trimming: 8 bases; junction bases outside the gene matches: 7. The CDR3 DNA is TGTGCCAGCAGTTACCTCACTAGCGGGAGGAAAGATGAGCAGTTCTTC. It yields the protein CASSYLTSGRKDEQFF.

The rearrangement links TRBV6-5 to TRBJ2-7, with 9 nucleotides matching TRBD2. Germline V gene lookup returns CDR1 MNHEY and CDR2 SVGAGI. This CDR3 has 18 residues. J lost 3 bases, V lost 2 bases, and 14 bases had no gene match. The CDR3 loop reads CASSYLPIFSGSIYEQYF. The CDR3 nucleotides read TGTGCCAGCAGTTACCTACCAATTTTTAGCGGGAGTATCTACGAGCAGTACTTC.

The chain couples TRBV20-1 to TRBJ2-2; no clear D gene. Trimming shortened V by 6 bases and J by 3 bases, and 17 bases separated the two germline ends. Germline V gives CDR1 DFQATT, CDR2 SNEGSKA (reference sequence). CDR3 length: 15 amino acids. The CDR3 DNA reads TGCAGTGCGCCGAGTTTGGGTTACGACACCGGGGAGCTGTTTTTT. Translating it yields CSAPSLGYDTGELFF.

The chain joins TRBV5-1 to TRBJ2-2; no definite D call. V was shortened by 0 bases and J by 2 bases, with 14 bases between the two germline ends. The germline gives CDR1 SGHRS, CDR2 YFSETQ. This CDR3 has 17 amino acids. The CDR3 is CASSLASRAQNTGELFF. The CDR3 bases are TGCGCCAGCAGCTTGGCCAGTAGGGCCCAAAACACCGGGGAGCTGTTTTTT.

In its sample, this clonotype was seen a few times. The chain carries TRBV6-1 and TRBJ1-5; unclear D gene. CDR1 and CDR2 from the germline V gene are MNHNS and SASEGT. The V end lost 4 bases, the J end lost 4 bases, and 14 bases lay between the germline ends. The CDR3 totals 15 residues. CDR3 DNA sequence: TGTGCCAGCAGTGTATTTGGGGTCTCGAATCAGCCCCAGCATTTT. Translation: CASSVFGVSNQPQHF.

This clonotype was seen a few times. The J gene is TRBJ2-7, the V gene TRBV12-3 or TRBV12-4, with a tentative D call TRBD1 (5 bases). Trimming cost V 5 bases and J 2 bases, with 10 bases left between them. This CDR3 is built from 13 residues. CDR3 amino acids: CASSIQGAYEQYF. DNA of the CDR3: TGTGCCAGCAGTATTCAAGGGGCCTACGAGCAGTACTTC.

In this sample, this clonotype turned up a few times. The chain links TRBV7-8 to TRBJ2-7, with 10 bases identical to TRBD2. Germline-derived CDR1 and CDR2 are SGHVS and FQNEAQ. CDR3 length equals 16 residues. V was pared by 3 bases and J by 3 bases, with 8 bases of the junction left unmatched. The CDR3 DNA reads as TGTGCCAGCAGCTTTTCTCGGGCTAGCGGGGGCTACGAGCAGTACTTC. Translated: CASSFSRASGGYEQYF.

This sequence joins TRBV5-6 and TRBJ2-7, with D possibly matching TRBD2 (5 bases). Germline values: CDR1 SGHDT, CDR2 YYEEEE. CDR3 length: 14 amino acids. Trimming pared 3 bases from V and 5 bases from J, leaving 15 bases between. The CDR3 spells CASSSASWENEQYF. The CDR3, as DNA: TGTGCCAGCAGCTCCGCTAGCTGGGAGAACGAGCAGTACTTC.

The chain carries TRBV10-3 and TRBJ2-7; TRBD2 agrees at 11 bases. With 0 bases clipped from V and 4 bases from J, the junction kept 5 bases outside the gene matches. Germline V gene lookup returns CDR1 ENHRY and CDR2 SYGVKD. CDR3 length equals 16 residues. The CDR3 coding sequence is TGTGCCATCAGTGAGTCGACGGGACTAGCGGTGTACGAGCAGTACTTC. This sequence encodes CAISESTGLAVYEQYF.

This clonotype has a handful of counts. The CDR3, as DNA: TGTGCCAGCTCACCACCGCCAGGGGGCACCGGGGAGCTGTTTTTT. Encoded protein: CASSPPPGGTGELFF. The chain employs TRBV18 and TRBJ2-2; TRBD1 matches 7 bases. Germline values: CDR1 KGHSH, CDR2 LQKENI. With V trimmed by 0 bases and J by 4 bases, 2 bases remained unmatched. CDR3 length equals 15 residues.

V usage is TRBV10-3 and J usage is TRBJ2-5, with TRBD2 matching 9 bases. The CDR3 runs to 15 residues. The junction had 8 bases not matched to a gene; V was cut back by 5 bases and J by 4 bases. Germline-derived CDR1 and CDR2 are ENHRY and SYGVKD. CDR3 sequence (DNA): TGTGCCATCAGTCCGAACGTAGCGGGGGCAGAGACCCAGTACTTC. Protein sequence: CAISPNVAGAETQYF.

The rearrangement links TRBV7-2 to TRBJ2-3; no firm D call. The V end lost 5 bases, the J end lost 6 bases, and 12 bases lay between the germline ends. CDR3 length: 13 amino acids. Germline loops: CDR1 SGHTA, CDR2 FQGNSA. CDR3 sequence: CASSPARKDTQYF. The CDR3 bases are TGTGCCAGCAGCCCAGCCCGGAAGGATACGCAGTATTTT.

This clonotype came up a few times. The chain recombines TRBV5-1 with TRBJ2-6; unclear D gene. The CDR3 has 19 amino acids. Trimming left V 2 bases short and J 4 bases short, with 22 bases between. Germline V gene lookup returns CDR1 SGHRS and CDR2 YFSETQ. CDR3 in amino acids: CASSFFAGPVSAGANVLTF. CDR3 nucleotide sequence: TGCGCCAGCAGCTTTTTCGCCGGTCCCGTTTCCGCCGGGGCCAACGTCCTGACTTTC.

The rearrangement uses TRBV7-2 and TRBJ2-6; D not resolved. Germline CDR1 and CDR2: SGHTA and FQGNSA. V lost 1 base, J lost 0 bases, and 10 bases lay in between. CDR3 length equals 17 residues. The CDR3 loop is CASSLVGWDSGANVLTF. The CDR3 bases are TGTGCCAGCAGCTTAGTGGGTTGGGACTCTGGGGCCAACGTCCTGACTTTC. Together with reference TRBV7-2 and TRBJ2-6, the CDR3 gives the full variable domain: GAGVSQSPSNKVTEKGKDVELRCDPISGHTALYWYRQSLGQGLEFLIYFQGNSAPDKSGLPSDRFSAERTGGSVSTLTIQRTQQEDSAVYLCASSLVGWDSGANVLTFGAGSRLTVL.

Ten or more counts support this clonotype. The genes are TRBV29-1 and TRBJ1-1; 7 nucleotides align to TRBD1. Trimming at V came to 4 bases and at J to 1 base, leaving 3 bases not matched to a gene. This CDR3 region has 13 residues. Germline values: CDR1 SQVTM, CDR2 ANQGSEA. The CDR3 DNA follows: TGCAGCGTTGCCGGGACAGAGAACACTGAAGCTTTCTTT. Translating it yields CSVAGTENTEAFF.

J is TRBJ2-5 and V is TRBV29-1; 7 bases line up with TRBD1. V lost 6 bases, J lost 1 base, and 2 bases stayed unmatched. Looked up from germline, CDR1 is SQVTM and CDR2 is ANQGSEA. The CDR3 totals 12 residues. The CDR3 sequence: CSVRDSQETQYF. CDR3 coding DNA: TGCAGCGTGAGGGACAGCCAAGAGACCCAGTACTTC. The full variable domain, rest sourced from reference TRBV29-1 and TRBJ2-5, is SAVISQKPSRDICQRGTSLTIQCQVDSQVTMMFWYRQQPGQSLTLIATANQGSEATYESGFVIDKFPISRPNLTFSTLTVSNMSPEDSSIYLCSVRDSQETQYFGPGTRLLVL.

This clonotype has at least ten counts. The chain uses TRBV12-3 or TRBV12-4 and TRBJ1-4; 8 positions match TRBD1. The CDR3 is 14 residues long. V dropped 2 bases and J dropped 7; count of bases not matched to a gene: 3. The CDR3 DNA reads TGTGCCAGCAGTTTATCAGGGGGCGGTGAAAAACTGTTTTTT. It specifies CASSLSGGGEKLFF.